One sample yielded the 26 T cell receptor beta chains listed below, sequenced in a study of T cell responses to AZD1222 COVID-19 vaccine. TCRdb keeps only in-frame clones here, not all; method: immunoSEQ multiplex PCR. The table includes about 95,000 clones, roughly nine tenths detected once. The sample consisted of peripheral blood, taken on day 0 of AZD1222 vaccination. The origin of the receptors is an adult in good health.

The genes are TRBV7-9 and TRBJ1-1; the D gene is possibly TRBD1 (6 bases). The germline V gene has CDR1 SEHNR and CDR2 FQNEAQ (reference sequence). This CDR3 contains 13 residues. Trimming took 6 bases from V and 2 from J, leaving 10 bases between them. The CDR3 loop is CASRGQLNTEAFF. The CDR3 nucleotides read TGTGCCAGCAGAGGACAGCTCAACACTGAAGCTTTCTTT.

The gene calls are TRBV7-2 and TRBJ2-5, with 7 bases aligning to TRBD1. Germline loops: CDR1 SGHTA, CDR2 FQGNSA. The CDR3 totals 14 residues. After removal of 3 bases from V and 2 bases from J, the junction contained 3 bases not matched to a gene. The chain's CDR3 is CASSFQTGQETQYF. In DNA, the CDR3 is TGTGCCAGCAGCTTCCAGACAGGGCAAGAGACCCAGTACTTC.

V is TRBV9 and J is TRBJ1-4; tentatively, D is TRBD1 (5 bases). V gave up 6 bases and J gave up 4 bases, with 10 bases separating them. CDR3 length: 13 residues. Germline V CDR1 and CDR2: SGDLS, YYNGEE. The CDR3 loop is CASKGGGNEKLFF. CDR3 DNA sequence: TGTGCCAGCAAGGGCGGGGGTAATGAAAAACTGTTTTTT.

This clone was seen a few times. J is TRBJ2-2 and V is TRBV3-1 (or the pseudogene TRBV3-2); 10 bases agree with TRBD2. Germline lookup yields CDR1 LGHDT and CDR2 YNNKEL (reference sequence). The trim removed 2 bases at V and 4 bases at J, leaving 4 bases unmatched. The CDR3 spans 16 residues. The CDR3 region is CASSQSPSGGTGELFF. The CDR3 DNA reads TGTGCCAGCAGCCAATCGCCTAGCGGGGGCACCGGGGAGCTGTTTTTT.

This clone showed up just once. This rearrangement joins TRBV3-1 (or the pseudogene TRBV3-2) to TRBJ1-5; no firm D call. Germline lookup yields CDR1 LGHDT and CDR2 YNNKEL (reference sequence). The V end lost 2 bases, the J end lost 6 bases, and 8 bases lay between the germline ends. This CDR3 region has 13 residues. The CDR3 here is CASSQMWGQPQHF. The CDR3 coding sequence is TGTGCCAGCAGCCAAATGTGGGGTCAGCCCCAGCATTTT.

The chain links TRBV2 to TRBJ1-4, with D maybe TRBD1 (6 bases). V was cut by 2 bases and J by 4 bases, with 17 bases left in between. CDR3 length: 17 residues. CDR1 is SNHLY, CDR2 FYNNEI, per germline. CDR3 sequence reads: CASSEYLGASGNEKLFF. CDR3 DNA sequence: TGTGCCAGCAGTGAATACCTGGGGGCTAGTGGTAATGAAAAACTGTTTTTT.

The V gene is TRBV6-5, the J gene TRBJ2-7; 10 nucleotides agree with TRBD2. The CDR3 has 15 residues. CDR1 MNHEY and CDR2 SVGAGI come from the germline V gene. With 6 bases clipped from V and 3 bases from J, the junction kept 8 bases outside the gene matches. The CDR3 DNA reads as TGTGCCAGCAGGCGAGGGGTAGCGGGGGGCTACGAGCAGTACTTC. This gives the protein CASRRGVAGGYEQYF.

The V gene is TRBV5-6, the J gene TRBJ1-1; the D gene is possibly TRBD1 (6 bases). The CDR3 length is 16 residues. Trimming stripped 7 bases from V and 4 bases from J, with 23 bases between. Looked up from germline, CDR1 is SGHDT and CDR2 is YYEEEE. The CDR3 is CASGLLSQGLSTEAFF. Written as DNA, the CDR3 is TGTGCCAGCGGCCTTCTCTCGCAGGGGCTGAGCACTGAAGCTTTCTTT.

The chain joins TRBV14 to TRBJ2-7, with D tentatively TRBD1 or TRBD2 (5 bases each). CDR1 is SGHDN and CDR2 is FVKESK in the germline V gene. CDR3 length equals 15 residues. The ends were cut back, 0 bases at V and 2 bases at J, with 11 bases in the middle. CDR3 coding DNA: TGTGCCAGCAGCCAAGAAGTCCGGGGCACCTACGAGCAGTACTTC. Its translation: CASSQEVRGTYEQYF. The variable domain in full, completed from reference TRBV14 and TRBJ2-7, reads EAGVTQFPSHSVIEKGQTVTLRCDPISGHDNLYWYRRVMGKEIKFLLHFVKESKQDESGMPNNRFLAERTGGTYSTLKVQPAELEDSGVYFCASSQEVRGTYEQYFGPGTRLTVT.

The V and J genes are TRBV2 and TRBJ1-3, with a possible D match to TRBD1 (5 bases). Trimming pared 3 bases from V and 0 bases from J, leaving 6 bases between. The CDR3 runs to 14 residues. Germline V lookup: CDR1 SNHLY, CDR2 FYNNEI. In nucleotides, the CDR3 is TGTGCCAGCAGTGACAGGGTCTCTGGAAACACCATATATTTT. This codes for CASSDRVSGNTIYF. Using reference TRBV2 and TRBJ1-3 for the parts outside the CDR3, the full variable domain is EPEVTQTPSHQVTQMGQEVILRCVPISNHLYFYWYRQILGQKVEFLVSFYNNEISEKSEIFDDQFSVERPDGSNFTLKIRSTKLEDSAMYFCASSDRVSGNTIYFGEGSWLTVV.

CDR3 DNA sequence: TGTGCCATCAGCTTTGGACAGGGAGAGACCCAGTACTTC. Encoded protein: CAISFGQGETQYF. The rearrangement uses TRBV10-3 and TRBJ2-5; 8 bases align to TRBD1. Trimming cost V 6 bases and J 4 bases; bases outside gene matches: 4. The CDR3 has 13 amino acids. CDR1 ENHRY and CDR2 SYGVKD come from the germline V gene.

This clone was seen a few times. The chain carries TRBV6-4 and TRBJ2-3; TRBD2 aligns across 14 bases. J gave up 4 bases and V 3 bases, and 0 bases lay outside the gene matches. The CDR3 runs to 15 residues. Looked up from germline, CDR1 is MRHNA and CDR2 is SNTAGT. The CDR3 region has the DNA TGTGCCAGCAGTGAGACTAGCGGGGGGGCAGATACGCAGTATTTT. It yields the protein CASSETSGGADTQYF.

The rearrangement links TRBV5-1 to TRBJ1-4; tentatively, D is TRBD1 (5 bases). The germline V and J ends were trimmed by 0 bases and 3 bases, with 9 bases remaining between them. CDR1 SGHRS and CDR2 YFSETQ come from the germline V gene. CDR3 length: 15 amino acids. CDR3 sequence: CASSLEAGPNEKLFF. The CDR3 region has the DNA TGCGCCAGCAGCTTGGAGGCGGGGCCTAATGAAAAACTGTTTTTT. Together with reference TRBV5-1 and TRBJ1-4, the CDR3 gives the full variable domain: KAGVTQTPRYLIKTRGQQVTLSCSPISGHRSVSWYQQTPGQGLQFLFEYFSETQRNKGNFPGRFSGRQFSNSRSEMNVSTLELGDSALYLCASSLEAGPNEKLFFGSGTQLSVL.

This clone has a handful of counts. This chain links TRBV19 with TRBJ1-1; TRBD1 is a possible D gene (5 bases). Germline V gene lookup returns CDR1 LNHDA and CDR2 SQIVND (reference sequence). Deletions cut 0 bases from V and 10 bases from J, with 15 bases between. This CDR3 spans 14 amino acids. In DNA form, the CDR3 reads TGTGCCAGTAGTATAGATCACAATCTGCAGGGAGCTTTCTTT. Its protein is CASSIDHNLQGAFF.

This chain connects TRBV12-3 or TRBV12-4 to TRBJ2-3, with D unresolved. The CDR3 contains 11 residues. V was shortened by 3 bases and J by 6 bases, with 4 bases between the two germline ends. The chain's CDR3 is CASSFDDTQYF. In nucleotides, the CDR3 is TGTGCCAGCAGTTTCGACGATACGCAGTATTTT.

This chain joins TRBV29-1 and TRBJ2-1; 7 positions match TRBD2. V shed 7 bases, J shed 3 bases, and the junction held 3 bases outside the gene matches. Per the germline V gene, CDR1 is SQVTM and CDR2 is ANQGSEA. The CDR3 is 12 amino acids. The CDR3 DNA reads TGCAGCGGGGAGCGGGGCTACAATGAGCAGTTCTTC. Translating it yields CSGERGYNEQFF.

The rearrangement joins TRBV30 to TRBJ1-1, with D possibly TRBD1 on 5 matching bases. Germline CDR1 and CDR2: GTSNPN and SVGIG (reference sequence). The CDR3 runs to 12 residues. Trimming shortened V by 0 bases and J by 8 bases, and 10 bases separated the two germline ends. As DNA, the CDR3 is TGTGCCTGGAGTGTAGACGGGGCCGAAGCTTTCTTT. This translates into CAWSVDGAEAFF.

In DNA, the CDR3 is TGTGCCAGCAGCACTCACACCGGGGAGCTGTTTTTT. Translating gives CASSTHTGELFF. The V gene is TRBV9, the J gene TRBJ2-2; D unclear. This CDR3 has 12 amino acids. Trimming took off 4 bases at V and 3 bases at J, with 4 bases between the two ends. Germline CDR1 is SGDLS and CDR2 is YYNGEE.

The chain has TRBV5-1 and TRBJ1-1; maybe TRBD1 (5 bases). The germline CDR1 and CDR2 sequences are SGHRS and YFSETQ. CDR3 length equals 13 residues. V was cut by 4 bases and J by 1 base, with 8 bases left in between. The DNA for the CDR3 is TGCGCCAGCAGCCTAGGGGAGAACACTGAAGCTTTCTTT. Translation: CASSLGENTEAFF.

The chain combines TRBV5-4 with TRBJ1-1; tentatively, D is TRBD1 (5 bases). The CDR3 is 15 amino acids. Germline CDR1 reads SGHNT; CDR2 reads YYREEE (reference sequence). V was pared by 0 bases and J by 3 bases, with 12 bases between. DNA of the CDR3: TGTGCCAGCAGCTTGGACGGGGGGATTGACACTGAAGCTTTCTTT. Its translation: CASSLDGGIDTEAFF.

The gene calls are TRBV7-9 and TRBJ1-4; tentative D call: TRBD1 (6 bases). The CDR3 has 12 amino acids. Trimming left V 8 bases short and J 8 bases short, with 12 bases between. Germline V gives CDR1 SEHNR, CDR2 FQNEAQ (reference sequence). The CDR3 sequence: CASAGTSEKLFF. For the CDR3, the DNA is TGTGCCAGCGCCGGGACATCGGAAAAACTGTTTTTT. The full variable domain, rest sourced from reference TRBV7-9 and TRBJ1-4, is DTGVSQNPRHKITKRGQNVTFRCDPISEHNRLYWYRQTLGQGPEFLTYFQNEAQLEKSRLLSDRFSAERPKGSFSTLEIQRTEQGDSAMYLCASAGTSEKLFFGSGTQLSVL.

The count of this clone is one. The rearrangement links TRBV6-4 to TRBJ2-1, with a possible D match to TRBD2 (5 bases). V lost 3 bases to trimming and J lost 7 bases, with 13 bases between them. CDR1 MRHNA and CDR2 SNTAGT come from the germline V gene. The CDR3 has 14 amino acids. The CDR3 nucleotides read TGTGCCAGCAGTGAGGCGGACTTGGGAAATGAGCAGTTCTTC. This codes for CASSEADLGNEQFF.

The chain uses TRBV15 and TRBJ1-6; D unclear. CDR3 length: 14 amino acids. Trimming took off 2 bases at V and 8 bases at J, with 10 bases between the two ends. Germline assignment: CDR1 LNHNV and CDR2 YYDKDF (reference sequence). DNA for the CDR3: TGTGCCACCAGCAGACAGGTTTTTGATTCACCCCTCCACTTT. Amino acid sequence: CATSRQVFDSPLHF.

J is TRBJ2-5 and V is TRBV6-2 or TRBV6-3, with D hard to call. The CDR3 totals 10 residues. CDR1 is MNHEY, CDR2 SVGEGT, per germline. V shed 3 bases and J shed 6 bases, with 2 bases lying between them. Written as DNA, the CDR3 is TGTGCCAGCAGTTATAAGACCCAGTACTTC. Residues: CASSYKTQYF.

The CDR3 reads CASRDQPSSYEQYF. The CDR3 coding sequence is TGTGCCAGCAGAGATCAGCCCTCCTCCTACGAGCAGTACTTC. The chain links TRBV2 to TRBJ2-7; D call uncertain. The germline V and J ends were trimmed by 6 bases and 0 bases, with 12 bases remaining between them. The CDR3 is made up of 14 amino acids. CDR1 and CDR2 from the germline V gene are SNHLY and FYNNEI.

The chain carries TRBV11-2 and TRBJ2-1, with TRBD2 matching over 10 bases. Germline CDR1 SGHAT, CDR2 FQNNGV. J lost 7 bases, V lost 3 bases, and 12 bases had no gene match. This CDR3 is built from 17 residues. The DNA of the CDR3 is TGTGCCAGCAGCTTCATTACTAGCGGGGACCTTATAAATGAGCAGTTCTTC. Translating gives CASSFITSGDLINEQFF.